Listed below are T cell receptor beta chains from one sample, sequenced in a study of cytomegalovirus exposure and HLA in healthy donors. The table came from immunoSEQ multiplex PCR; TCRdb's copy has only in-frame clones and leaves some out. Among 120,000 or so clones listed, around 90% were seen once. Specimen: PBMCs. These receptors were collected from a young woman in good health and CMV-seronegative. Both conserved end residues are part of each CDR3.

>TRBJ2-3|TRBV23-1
CASRPKDRDRARNTQYF
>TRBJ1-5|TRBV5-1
CASSLGGRYQPQHF
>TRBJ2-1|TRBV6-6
CASSPGLAGVNEQFF
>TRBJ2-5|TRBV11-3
CASTGGVGETQYF
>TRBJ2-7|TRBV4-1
CASSQARLGTSGKGGYEQYF
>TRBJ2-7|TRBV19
CASSIGGLAGNYEQYF
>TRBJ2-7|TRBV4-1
CASSQVTTSVTYEQYF
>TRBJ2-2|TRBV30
CAWSVLEMTGENTGELFF
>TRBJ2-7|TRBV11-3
CASSLSGSSYEQYF
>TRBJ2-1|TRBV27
CASSFSSGGGWNEQFF
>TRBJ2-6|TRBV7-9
CASSSVTPTSSGANVLTF
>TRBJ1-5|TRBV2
CASRDRGYNQPQHF
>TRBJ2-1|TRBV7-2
CASSPRLGSAYNEQFF
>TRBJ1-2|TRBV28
CASSLNRGNYGYTF
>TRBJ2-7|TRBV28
CASSPGDRGGEQYF
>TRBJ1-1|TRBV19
CASSIARTGTAEAFF
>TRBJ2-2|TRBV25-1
CASSESQGANTGELFF
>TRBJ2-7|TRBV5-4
CASSLAGTYEQYF
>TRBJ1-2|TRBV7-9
CASSSSNIEGNYGYTF
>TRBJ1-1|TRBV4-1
CASSQGYLGRAKNTEAFF
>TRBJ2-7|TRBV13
CASSLDRSSSYEQYF
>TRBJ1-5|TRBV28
CASSPAPGQNNQPQHF
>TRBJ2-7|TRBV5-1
CASSLIAGGPNEQYF
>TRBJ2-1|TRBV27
CASSFRPSGYSNEQFF
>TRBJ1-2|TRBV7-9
CASSFFSRDGYTF
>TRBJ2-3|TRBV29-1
CSVQGAGTDTQYF
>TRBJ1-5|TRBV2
CASIGGSNQPQHF
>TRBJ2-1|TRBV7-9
CASRPREVGAEQFF
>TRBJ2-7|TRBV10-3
CAIGGQTSYEQYF
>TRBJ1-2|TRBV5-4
CASTGGYGYTF
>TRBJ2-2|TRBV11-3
CASRSGGNRGRVGELFF
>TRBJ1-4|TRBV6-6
CASRMTAGGEKLFF
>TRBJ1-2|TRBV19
CASSTPGLDYGYTF
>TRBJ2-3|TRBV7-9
CASSHGIAGDRSTDTQYF
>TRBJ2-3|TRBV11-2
CASSSQPLLAGKVSDTQYF
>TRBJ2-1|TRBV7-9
CASSLRAGFEDNEQFF
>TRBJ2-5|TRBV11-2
CASSPDHRLRETQYF
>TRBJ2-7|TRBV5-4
CASSRELDEQYF
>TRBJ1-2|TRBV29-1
CSVENRESNYGYTF
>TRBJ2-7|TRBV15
CATSREASGENYEQYF
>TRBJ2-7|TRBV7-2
CASSLAGARDTTYEQYF
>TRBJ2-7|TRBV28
CASSPPFRYEQYF
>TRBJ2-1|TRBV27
CASSSGLAGVYEQFF
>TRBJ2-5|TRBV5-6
CASSLGGVGETQYF
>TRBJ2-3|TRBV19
CATGTSGSTDTQYF
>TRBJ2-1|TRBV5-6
CASSFGLAGVGQSGEQFF
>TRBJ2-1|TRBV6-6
CASSELNEQFF
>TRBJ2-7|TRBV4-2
CASSQRPWDRAYEQYF